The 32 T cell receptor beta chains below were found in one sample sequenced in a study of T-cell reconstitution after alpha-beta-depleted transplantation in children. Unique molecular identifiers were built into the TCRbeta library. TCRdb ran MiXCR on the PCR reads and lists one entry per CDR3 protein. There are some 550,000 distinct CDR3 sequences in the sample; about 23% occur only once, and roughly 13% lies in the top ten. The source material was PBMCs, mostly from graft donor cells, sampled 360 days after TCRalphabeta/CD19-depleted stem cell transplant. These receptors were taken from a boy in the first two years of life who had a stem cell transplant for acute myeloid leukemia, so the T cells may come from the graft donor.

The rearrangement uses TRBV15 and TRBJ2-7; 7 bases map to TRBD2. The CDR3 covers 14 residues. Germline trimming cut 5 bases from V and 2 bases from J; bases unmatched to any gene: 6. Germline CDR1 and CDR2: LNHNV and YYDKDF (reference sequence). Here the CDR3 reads CATSEAAGAYEQYV. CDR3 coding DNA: TGTGCCACCAGCGAAGCGGCGGGGGCCTACGAGCAGTACGTC.

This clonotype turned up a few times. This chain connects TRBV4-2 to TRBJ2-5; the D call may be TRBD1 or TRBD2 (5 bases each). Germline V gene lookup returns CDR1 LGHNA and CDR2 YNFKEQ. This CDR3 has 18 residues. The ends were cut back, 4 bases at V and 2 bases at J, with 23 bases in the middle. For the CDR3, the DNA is TGTGCCAGCAGCCCCTTGGATCCTATCGAGGGGAGACAAGAGACCCAGTACTTC. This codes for CASSPLDPIEGRQETQYF.

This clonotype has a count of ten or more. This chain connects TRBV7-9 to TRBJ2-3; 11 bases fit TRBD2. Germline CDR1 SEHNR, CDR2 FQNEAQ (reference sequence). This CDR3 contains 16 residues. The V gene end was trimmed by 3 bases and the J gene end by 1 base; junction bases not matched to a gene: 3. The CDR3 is CASSLGLAARTDTQYF. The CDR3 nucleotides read TGTGCCAGCAGCTTGGGACTAGCGGCTCGCACAGATACGCAGTATTTT. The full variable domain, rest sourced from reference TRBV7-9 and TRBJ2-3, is DTGVSQNPRHKITKRGQNVTFRCDPISEHNRLYWYRQTLGQGPEFLTYFQNEAQLEKSRLLSDRFSAERPKGSFSTLEIQRTEQGDSAMYLCASSLGLAARTDTQYFGPGTRLTVL.

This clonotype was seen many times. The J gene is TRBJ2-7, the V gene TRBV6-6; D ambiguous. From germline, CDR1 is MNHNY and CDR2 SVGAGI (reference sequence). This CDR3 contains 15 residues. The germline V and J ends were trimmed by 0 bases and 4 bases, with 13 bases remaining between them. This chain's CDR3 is CASSYSAVPSYEQYF. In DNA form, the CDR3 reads TGTGCCAGCAGTTACTCGGCAGTGCCCTCTTACGAGCAGTACTTC.

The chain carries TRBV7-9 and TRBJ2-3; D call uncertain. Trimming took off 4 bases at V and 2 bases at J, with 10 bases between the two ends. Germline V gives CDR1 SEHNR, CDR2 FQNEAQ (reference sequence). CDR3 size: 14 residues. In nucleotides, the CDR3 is TGTGCCAGCAGCTCGGCGGCCTACACAGATACGCAGTATTTT. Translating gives CASSSAAYTDTQYF.

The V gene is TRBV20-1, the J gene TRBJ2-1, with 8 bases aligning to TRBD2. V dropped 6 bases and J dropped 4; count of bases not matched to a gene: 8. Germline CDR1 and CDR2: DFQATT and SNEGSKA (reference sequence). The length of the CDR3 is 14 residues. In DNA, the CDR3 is TGCAGTGCCGGGGGGACTAGGGTTTACAATGAGCAGTTCTTC. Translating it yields CSAGGTRVYNEQFF.

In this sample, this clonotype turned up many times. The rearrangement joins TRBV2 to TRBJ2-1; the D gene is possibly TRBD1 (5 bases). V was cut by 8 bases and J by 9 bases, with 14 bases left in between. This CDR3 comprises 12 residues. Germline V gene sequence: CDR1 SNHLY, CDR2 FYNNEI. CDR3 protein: CASGVRVGEQFF. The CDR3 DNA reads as TGTGCCAGCGGGGTCAGGGTGGGTGAGCAGTTCTTC.

CDR3 nucleotides: TGTGCCAGCAGCCAACTAGCGGGCCACGCCGATACGCAGTATTTT. Translation gives CASSQLAGHADTQYF. This chain joins TRBV7-3 and TRBJ2-3, with TRBD2 identical over 9 bases. The CDR3 has 15 amino acids. V lost 5 bases and J lost 6; bases outside the gene matches: 9. The germline CDR1 and CDR2 sequences are SGHTA and FQGTGA.

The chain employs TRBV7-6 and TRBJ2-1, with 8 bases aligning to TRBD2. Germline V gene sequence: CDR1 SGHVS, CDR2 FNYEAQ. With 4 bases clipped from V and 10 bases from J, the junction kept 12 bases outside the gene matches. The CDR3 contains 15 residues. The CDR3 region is CASSSSNLAGVEQFF. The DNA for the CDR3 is TGTGCCAGCAGCTCCTCCAACCTAGCGGGTGTCGAGCAGTTCTTC.

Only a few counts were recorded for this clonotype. The CDR3 DNA follows: TGCAGTGCTAGTCGGGGGGAGTCGGGTGGGACTGAAGCTTTCTTT. Its translation is CSASRGESGGTEAFF. V gene TRBV20-1 combines with J gene TRBJ1-1; perhaps TRBD1 as D (5 bases). Germline values: CDR1 DFQATT, CDR2 SNEGSKA (reference sequence). The V end was cut by 3 bases, the J end by 5 bases, with 19 bases between. The CDR3 runs 15 residues.

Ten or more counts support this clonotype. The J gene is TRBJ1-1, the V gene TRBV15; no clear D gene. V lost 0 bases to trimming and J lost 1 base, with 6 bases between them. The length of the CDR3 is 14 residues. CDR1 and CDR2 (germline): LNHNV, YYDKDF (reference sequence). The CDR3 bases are TGTGCCACCAGCAGAGATTATGGGAACACTGAAGCTTTCTTT. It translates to CATSRDYGNTEAFF.

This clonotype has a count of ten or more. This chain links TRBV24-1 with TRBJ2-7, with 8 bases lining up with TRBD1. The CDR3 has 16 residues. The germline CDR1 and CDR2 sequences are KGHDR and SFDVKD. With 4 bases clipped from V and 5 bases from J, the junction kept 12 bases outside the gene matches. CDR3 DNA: TGTGCCACCAGTGACCGAGCCGGGACAGGCAGGGACGAGCAGTACTTC. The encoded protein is CATSDRAGTGRDEQYF.

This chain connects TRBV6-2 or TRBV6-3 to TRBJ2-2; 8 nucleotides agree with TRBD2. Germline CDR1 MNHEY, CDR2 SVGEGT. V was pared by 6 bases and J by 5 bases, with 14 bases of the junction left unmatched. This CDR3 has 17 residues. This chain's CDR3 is CASRDRDSGDHTGELFF. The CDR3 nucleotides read TGTGCCAGCAGGGATCGGGATAGCGGGGACCATACCGGGGAGCTGTTTTTT.

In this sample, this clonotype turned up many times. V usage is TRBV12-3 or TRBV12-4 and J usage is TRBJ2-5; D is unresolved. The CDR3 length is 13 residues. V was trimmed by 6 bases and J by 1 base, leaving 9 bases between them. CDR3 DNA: TGTGCCAGCAGCCTGGCTGCCCAAGAGACCCAGTACTTC. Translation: CASSLAAQETQYF.

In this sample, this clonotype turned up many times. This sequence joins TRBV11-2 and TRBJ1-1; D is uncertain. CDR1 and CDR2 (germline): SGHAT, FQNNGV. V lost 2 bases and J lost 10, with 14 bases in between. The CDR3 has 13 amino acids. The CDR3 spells CASSLRYRGGAFF. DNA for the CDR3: TGTGCCAGCAGCTTAAGGTACAGAGGTGGAGCTTTCTTT.

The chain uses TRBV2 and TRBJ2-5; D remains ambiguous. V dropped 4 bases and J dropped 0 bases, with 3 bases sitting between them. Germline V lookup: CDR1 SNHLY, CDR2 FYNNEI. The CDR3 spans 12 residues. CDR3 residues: CASSGNQETQYF. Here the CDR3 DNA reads TGTGCCAGCAGTGGCAACCAAGAGACCCAGTACTTC.

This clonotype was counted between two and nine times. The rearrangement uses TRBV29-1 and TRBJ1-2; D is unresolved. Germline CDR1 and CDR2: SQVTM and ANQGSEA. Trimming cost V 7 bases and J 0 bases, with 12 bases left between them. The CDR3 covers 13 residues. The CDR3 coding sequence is TGCAGCGCTAGAAGTCCCGCTAACTATGGCTACACCTTC. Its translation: CSARSPANYGYTF.

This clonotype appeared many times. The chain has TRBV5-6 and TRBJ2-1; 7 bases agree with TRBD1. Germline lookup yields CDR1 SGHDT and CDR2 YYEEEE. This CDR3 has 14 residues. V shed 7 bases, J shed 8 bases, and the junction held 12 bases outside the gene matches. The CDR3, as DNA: TGTGCCAGCTTATACAGGGGAATTTCTCATGAGCAGTTCTTC. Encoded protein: CASLYRGISHEQFF.

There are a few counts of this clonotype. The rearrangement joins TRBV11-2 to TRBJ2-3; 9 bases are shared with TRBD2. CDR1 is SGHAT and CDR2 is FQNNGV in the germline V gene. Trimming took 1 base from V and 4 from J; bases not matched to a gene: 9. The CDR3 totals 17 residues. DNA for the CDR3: TGTGCCAGCAGCTTAGTGGCGGCTAGCGGGGCCGCAGATACGCAGTATTTT. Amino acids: CASSLVAASGAADTQYF. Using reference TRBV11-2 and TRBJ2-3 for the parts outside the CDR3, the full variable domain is EAGVAQSPRYKIIEKRQSVAFWCNPISGHATLYWYQQILGQGPKLLIQFQNNGVVDDSQLPKDRFSAERLKGVDSTLKIQPAKLEDSAVYLCASSLVAASGAADTQYFGPGTRLTVL.

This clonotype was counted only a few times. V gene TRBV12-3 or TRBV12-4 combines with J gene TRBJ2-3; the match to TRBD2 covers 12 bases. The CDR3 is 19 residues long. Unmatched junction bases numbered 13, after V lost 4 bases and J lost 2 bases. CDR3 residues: CASSSRRLAGGPITDTQYF. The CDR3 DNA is TGTGCCAGCAGTTCTCGCCGCCTAGCGGGGGGGCCTATCACAGATACGCAGTATTTT.

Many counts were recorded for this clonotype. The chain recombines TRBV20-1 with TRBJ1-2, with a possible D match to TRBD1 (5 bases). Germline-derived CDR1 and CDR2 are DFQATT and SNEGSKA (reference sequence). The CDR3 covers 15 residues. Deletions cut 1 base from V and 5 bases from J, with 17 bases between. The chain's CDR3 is CSARAGGTDTYGYTF. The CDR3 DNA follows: TGCAGTGCTAGAGCGGGGGGGACGGATACTTATGGCTACACCTTC.

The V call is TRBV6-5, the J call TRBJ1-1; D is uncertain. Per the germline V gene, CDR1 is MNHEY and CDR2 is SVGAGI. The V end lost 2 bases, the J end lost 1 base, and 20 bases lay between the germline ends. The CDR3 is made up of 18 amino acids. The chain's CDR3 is CASSYDGVFIEENTEAFF. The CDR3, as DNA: TGTGCCAGCAGTTACGACGGTGTTTTTATCGAAGAGAACACTGAAGCTTTCTTT.

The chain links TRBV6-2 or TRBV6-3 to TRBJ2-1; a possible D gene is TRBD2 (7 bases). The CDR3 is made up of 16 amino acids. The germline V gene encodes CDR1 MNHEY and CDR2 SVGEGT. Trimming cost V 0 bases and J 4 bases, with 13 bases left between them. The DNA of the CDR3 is TGTGCCAGCAGTTACTCGAGGGCGGGGGCATACAATGAGCAGTTCTTC. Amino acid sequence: CASSYSRAGAYNEQFF.

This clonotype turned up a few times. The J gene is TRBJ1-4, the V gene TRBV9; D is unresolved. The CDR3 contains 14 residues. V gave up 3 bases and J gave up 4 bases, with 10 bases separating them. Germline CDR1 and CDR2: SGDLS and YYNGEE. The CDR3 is CASSEAEVNEKLFF. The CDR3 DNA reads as TGTGCCAGCAGCGAGGCGGAAGTTAATGAAAAACTGTTTTTT.

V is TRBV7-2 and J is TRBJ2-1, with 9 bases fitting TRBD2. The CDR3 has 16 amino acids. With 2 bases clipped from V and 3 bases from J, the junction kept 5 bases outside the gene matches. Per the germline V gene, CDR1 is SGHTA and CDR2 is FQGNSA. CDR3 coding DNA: TGTGCCAGCAGCTTACGGCGAGCGGGGGGCTACAATGAGCAGTTCTTC. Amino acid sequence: CASSLRRAGGYNEQFF.

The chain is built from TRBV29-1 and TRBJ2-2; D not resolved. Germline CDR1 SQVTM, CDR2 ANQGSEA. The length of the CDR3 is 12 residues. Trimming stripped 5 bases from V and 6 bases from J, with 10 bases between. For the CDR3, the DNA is TGCAGCGTTAGAGGTGGGGCCGGGGAGCTGTTTTTT. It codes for CSVRGGAGELFF.

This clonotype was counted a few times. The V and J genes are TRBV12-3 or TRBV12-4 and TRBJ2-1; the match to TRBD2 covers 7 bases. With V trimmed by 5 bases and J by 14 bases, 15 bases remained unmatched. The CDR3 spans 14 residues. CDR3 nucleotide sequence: TGTGCCAGCAGTCGAGAGCGGGGAGCCCAGAATGAGTTCTTC. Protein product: CASSRERGAQNEFF.

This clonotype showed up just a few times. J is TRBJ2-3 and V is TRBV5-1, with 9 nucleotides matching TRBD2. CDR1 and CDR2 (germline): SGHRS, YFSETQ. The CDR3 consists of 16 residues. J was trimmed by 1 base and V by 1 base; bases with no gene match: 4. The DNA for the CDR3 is TGCGCCAGCAGCTTGTTAAGCGGGGGGCGCACAGATACGCAGTATTTT. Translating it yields CASSLLSGGRTDTQYF.

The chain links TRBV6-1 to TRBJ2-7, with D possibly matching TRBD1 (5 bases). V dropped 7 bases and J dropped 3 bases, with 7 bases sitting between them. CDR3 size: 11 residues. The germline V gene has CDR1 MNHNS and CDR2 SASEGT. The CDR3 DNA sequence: TGTGCCAGCACTGACAGCTACGAGCAGTACGTC. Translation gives CASTDSYEQYV.

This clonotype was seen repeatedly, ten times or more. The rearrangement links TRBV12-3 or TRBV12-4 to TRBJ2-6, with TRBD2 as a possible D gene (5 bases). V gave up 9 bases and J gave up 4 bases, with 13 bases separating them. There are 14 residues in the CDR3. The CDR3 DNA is TGTGCCAGGCTCAACGGGGTGGGGGCCAACGTCCTGACTTTC. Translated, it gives CARLNGVGANVLTF.

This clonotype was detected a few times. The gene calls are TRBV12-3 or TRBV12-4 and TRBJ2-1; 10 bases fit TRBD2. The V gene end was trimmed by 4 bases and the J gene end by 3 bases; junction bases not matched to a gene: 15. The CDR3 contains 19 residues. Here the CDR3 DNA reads TGTGCCAGCAGTTCACCGGGACTAGCGTGGCCGGGGAACTACAATGAGCAGTTCTTC. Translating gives CASSSPGLAWPGNYNEQFF.

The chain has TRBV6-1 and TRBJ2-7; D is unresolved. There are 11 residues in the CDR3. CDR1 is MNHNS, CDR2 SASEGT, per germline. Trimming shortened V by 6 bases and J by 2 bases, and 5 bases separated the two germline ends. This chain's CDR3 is CASRGTYEQYV. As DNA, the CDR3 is TGTGCCAGCAGGGGGACCTACGAGCAGTACGTC.